These 21 T cell receptor beta chains were sequenced from one sample in a study of cytomegalovirus exposure and HLA in healthy donors. Profiling relied on immunoSEQ multiplex PCR, and the TCRdb table lists in-frame clones only, not all of them. The table records tens of thousands of clones, roughly 80% of them present only once. Sample: PBMCs. The source is a man younger than 40 in good health and CMV-seronegative.

The chain employs TRBV7-6 and TRBJ2-5, with 7 nucleotides matching TRBD1. This CDR3 contains 16 residues. Per the germline V gene, CDR1 is SGHVS and CDR2 is FNYEAQ. V lost 5 bases to trimming and J lost 3 bases; unmatched junction nucleotides: 12. The CDR3 nucleotides are TGTGCCAGCAGCCTTCGAAAGGACAGGAGTAAAGAGACCCAGTACTTC. This translates into CASSLRKDRSKETQYF.

The chain employs TRBV9 and TRBJ1-3; the match to TRBD1 covers 7 bases. The junction had 8 bases not matched to a gene; V was cut back by 4 bases and J by 7 bases. The CDR3 spans 14 residues. The germline CDR1 and CDR2 sequences are SGDLS and YYNGEE. The CDR3 loop reads CASSFTGEGNTIYF. CDR3 nucleotides: TGTGCCAGCAGCTTCACAGGGGAAGGGAACACCATATATTTT.

This rearrangement joins TRBV5-5 to TRBJ2-7, with 10 positions matching TRBD1. J lost 4 bases, V lost 0 bases, and 7 bases had no gene match. CDR1 and CDR2 (germline): SGHKS, YYEKEE (reference sequence). The CDR3 is made up of 16 amino acids. The CDR3 loop reads CASSLDGTGVAYEQYV. CDR3 sequence (DNA): TGTGCCAGCAGCTTGGACGGGACAGGGGTCGCGTACGAGCAGTACGTC.

This chain uses TRBV4-3 with TRBJ2-3, with 8 nucleotides matching TRBD2. Germline V CDR1 and CDR2: LGHNA, YSLEER. The CDR3 spans 18 residues. V gave up 1 base and J gave up 3 bases; unmatched junction bases: 12. The CDR3 here is CASSQGRSGRKGTDTQYF. The CDR3 nucleotides read TGCGCCAGCAGCCAAGGGAGGAGCGGGAGAAAGGGAACAGATACGCAGTATTTT.

The rearrangement uses TRBV30 and TRBJ1-4, with 8 bases matching TRBD1. Germline V CDR1 and CDR2: GTSNPN, SVGIG (reference sequence). The junction had 6 bases not matched to a gene; V was cut back by 2 bases and J by 7 bases. The CDR3 length is 14 residues. CDR3: CAWSYGQGGEKLFF. DNA of the CDR3: TGTGCCTGGAGTTACGGACAGGGCGGTGAAAAACTGTTTTTT. The full variable domain, with the rest looked up from reference TRBV30 and TRBJ1-4, is SQTIHQWPATLVQPVGSPLSLECTVEGTSNPNLYWYRQAAGRGLQLLFYSVGIGQISSEVPQNLSASRPQDRQFILSSKKLLLSDSGFYLCAWSYGQGGEKLFFGSGTQLSVL.

V is TRBV5-1 and J is TRBJ1-5; 10 bases agree with TRBD1. V lost 5 bases and J lost 6; bases outside the gene matches: 11. The CDR3 spans 16 residues. Germline CDR1 reads SGHRS; CDR2 reads YFSETQ. CDR3 in amino acids: CASRPGTGDPFQPQHF. DNA for the CDR3: TGCGCCAGCAGGCCCGGGACAGGGGATCCGTTTCAGCCCCAGCATTTT. The full variable domain, completed using reference TRBV5-1 and TRBJ1-5, is KAGVTQTPRYLIKTRGQQVTLSCSPISGHRSVSWYQQTPGQGLQFLFEYFSETQRNKGNFPGRFSGRQFSNSRSEMNVSTLELGDSALYLCASRPGTGDPFQPQHFGDGTRLSIL.

The chain links TRBV18 to TRBJ1-6, with D possibly matching TRBD1 (6 bases). Germline lookup yields CDR1 KGHSH and CDR2 LQKENI. V was trimmed by 2 bases and J by 9 bases, leaving 14 bases between them. The CDR3 is 15 amino acids. CDR3 in DNA: TGTGCCAGCTCACCAACAGGGCGGCGCGCTTCACCCCTCCACTTT. Translating it yields CASSPTGRRASPLHF.

The chain links TRBV6-5 to TRBJ2-3; D is perhaps TRBD1 (5 bases). The CDR3 spans 16 residues. Trimming stripped 0 bases from V and 6 bases from J, with 16 bases between. Germline V gene sequence: CDR1 MNHEY, CDR2 SVGAGI. The CDR3: CASSYSVTGQSDTQYF. For the CDR3, the DNA is TGTGCCAGCAGTTACTCGGTTACAGGCCAGAGTGATACGCAGTATTTT.

The J gene is TRBJ2-5, the V gene TRBV4-1; 13 nucleotides line up with TRBD2. Unmatched junction bases numbered 6, after V lost 1 base and J lost 1 base. The CDR3 spans 18 residues. Germline loops: CDR1 MGHRA, CDR2 YSYEKL. Here the CDR3 reads CASSQAGLAGVGQETQYF. CDR3 bases: TGCGCCAGCAGCCAAGCTGGACTAGCGGGGGTGGGCCAAGAGACCCAGTACTTC.

V is TRBV27 and J is TRBJ1-1, with 9 bases fitting TRBD1. In germline, CDR1 is MNHEY, CDR2 SMNVEV (reference sequence). This CDR3 is 17 amino acids long. The J segment lost 4 bases and the V segment lost 5 bases, leaving 14 bases of the junction unmatched. This CDR3 reads CASSRNRGRVGGTEAFF. Here the CDR3 DNA reads TGTGCCAGCAGTAGAAACAGGGGGCGAGTAGGAGGCACTGAAGCTTTCTTT.

This clone has a single count. This chain uses TRBV6-1 with TRBJ1-2; 7 nucleotides line up with TRBD1. V shed 3 bases, J shed 8 bases, and the junction held 12 bases outside the gene matches. This CDR3 contains 15 residues. Per germline, CDR1 MNHNS and CDR2 SASEGT. The CDR3 coding sequence is TGTGCCAGCAGTGACCCGAGCGACAGGGTAGGCGGCTACACCTTC. Encoded protein: CASSDPSDRVGGYTF.

This sequence joins TRBV7-2 and TRBJ2-2, with 7 bases lining up with TRBD2. The CDR3 has 14 residues. V lost 7 bases and J lost 5; bases outside the gene matches: 7. Germline V gives CDR1 SGHTA, CDR2 FQGNSA. The CDR3 protein is CASKREGRTGELFF. The CDR3 DNA reads TGTGCCAGCAAGAGGGAGGGACGGACCGGGGAGCTGTTTTTT.

The chain couples TRBV7-9 to TRBJ2-7, with TRBD1 matching over 9 bases. J gave up 5 bases and V 4 bases, and 9 bases lay outside the gene matches. The germline V gene has CDR1 SEHNR and CDR2 FQNEAQ (reference sequence). CDR3 length: 15 amino acids. As DNA, the CDR3 is TGTGCCAGCAGCTCCCCGGGACAGGGAATAGACGAGCAGTACTTC. Protein product: CASSSPGQGIDEQYF.

The rearrangement links TRBV27 to TRBJ2-5, with 10 positions matching TRBD1. Germline-derived CDR1 and CDR2 are MNHEY and SMNVEV (reference sequence). V gave up 4 bases and J gave up 3 bases; unmatched junction bases: 5. There are 15 residues in the CDR3. CDR3 in amino acids: CASSSPGTGEETQYF. Here the CDR3 DNA reads TGTGCCAGCAGTTCCCCCGGGACAGGGGAAGAGACCCAGTACTTC.

The V and J genes are TRBV11-3 and TRBJ2-5; 11 bases line up with TRBD2. There are 13 residues in the CDR3. The V segment lost 6 bases and the J segment 5 bases; nucleotides outside the gene matches: 2. Germline assignment: CDR1 SGHNT and CDR2 YENEEA. CDR3 sequence (DNA): TGTGCCAGCAGACTAGCGGGAGACGAGACCCAGTACTTC. Encoded protein: CASRLAGDETQYF.

The chain is built from TRBV18 and TRBJ1-2; 7 bases agree with TRBD1. The germline V gene has CDR1 KGHSH and CDR2 LQKENI. The CDR3 contains 14 residues. Trimming took 2 bases from V and 2 from J; bases not matched to a gene: 2. The CDR3 DNA reads TGTGCCAGCTCACCAAAGGGACAGAACTATGGCTACACCTTC. Protein: CASSPKGQNYGYTF.

The table lists this clone with a count of one. The V call is TRBV18, the J call TRBJ2-5; 15 nucleotides agree with TRBD2. Per germline, CDR1 KGHSH and CDR2 LQKENI. CDR3 length: 17 amino acids. The V segment lost 0 bases and the J segment 4 bases; nucleotides outside the gene matches: 3. The CDR3 region has the DNA TGTGCCAGCTCACCACCGAAGGGACTAGCGGGGGGAGAGACCCAGTACTTC. Protein: CASSPPKGLAGGETQYF.

This rearrangement joins TRBV7-9 to TRBJ1-1; no clear D gene. The CDR3 contains 10 residues. Trimming shortened V by 3 bases and J by 8 bases, and 4 bases separated the two germline ends. Germline-derived CDR1 and CDR2 are SEHNR and FQNEAQ (reference sequence). For the CDR3, the DNA is TGTGCCAGCAGCTTCCTAGAAGCTTTCTTT. Translated, it gives CASSFLEAFF.

V and J are TRBV2 and TRBJ1-5; 8 nucleotides align to TRBD1. The CDR3 has 16 residues. The V and J ends lost 1 base and 6 bases, in that order; junction bases with no gene match: 8. Germline values: CDR1 SNHLY, CDR2 FYNNEI. The CDR3 region is CASSEGGRGLGQPQHF. For the CDR3, the DNA is TGTGCCAGCAGTGAAGGAGGCAGGGGGCTTGGTCAGCCCCAGCATTTT.

The genes are TRBV18 and TRBJ2-3; possible D gene TRBD1, 6 bases. V lost 0 bases and J lost 4, with 11 bases in between. Germline-derived CDR1 and CDR2 are KGHSH and LQKENI. CDR3 length: 15 residues. This CDR3 is CASSPPQGRADTQYF. The CDR3, as DNA: TGTGCCAGCTCACCACCACAGGGCAGGGCAGATACGCAGTATTTT.

The chain joins TRBV28 to TRBJ2-2; the D is unclear. Germline assignment: CDR1 MDHEN and CDR2 SYDVKM. V lost 3 bases and J 5 bases, leaving 4 bases between the germline ends. This CDR3 contains 12 residues. CDR3 bases: TGTGCCAGCAGTTTCCAGACCGGGGAGCTGTTTTTT. Protein sequence: CASSFQTGELFF.